The clone carrying this T cell receptor beta chain was observed a handful of times. Its matching antigen is unknown. This entry belongs to a study of beta chain features in type 1 diabetes. The study, taken as a whole, reports: Patients with Type 1 diabetes showed moderately but significantly shorter TCRB CDR3s in all four CD4+ subsets.

This CDR3 region has 16 residues. J was trimmed by 4 bases and V by 2 bases; bases with no gene match: 8. The germline CDR1 and CDR2 sequences are SGHNT and YYREEE (reference sequence). Of the isolated RNA, all was reverse transcribed, and so the sequenced material was expressed TCRB transcripts. The data were produced by immunoSEQ multiplex PCR, yet TCRdb's version contains in-frame clones alone and is incomplete. The data contain approximately 330,000 clones, 11% of them seen just once; the ten biggest clones take up over 0.015%. Source material: naive CD4+ T cells from blood. V gene TRBV5-4 combines with J gene TRBJ2-2; the match to TRBD1 covers 7 bases. This TCR was recovered from a woman under 40 in good health. The CDR3 reads CASSFRGLMGTGELFF. The CDR3 DNA follows: TGTGCCAGCAGCTTTAGGGGGCTAATGGGCACCGGGGAGCTGTTTTTT.